Listed here is a single TCR beta chain. This specimen comes from a study of blood T cell repertoires in COVID-19. Deletions cut 1 base from V and 0 bases from J, with 7 bases between. This CDR3 region has 15 residues. Germline V lookup: CDR1 KGHSH, CDR2 LQKENI. The method was immunoSEQ multiplex PCR; TCRdb's version includes in-frame clones alone and lacks a portion of them. This table has approximately 500,000 clones, about 89% appearing once. The sample taken for sequencing was peripheral blood. The rearrangement links TRBV18 to TRBJ2-1, with D unresolved. This receptor was identified in a woman aged 50 to 60 with COVID-19, enrolled during active disease. CDR3 DNA: TGTGCCAGCTCACCACAACACCCCTCCTACAATGAGCAGTTCTTC. Its protein is CASSPQHPSYNEQFF. Filled out from reference TRBV18 and TRBJ2-1, the complete variable domain reads NAGVMQNPRHLVRRRGQEARLRCSPMKGHSHVYWYRQLPEEGLKFMVYLQKENIIDESGMPKERFSAEFPKEGPSILRIQQVVRGDSAAYFCASSPQHPSYNEQFFGPGTRLTVL.